These 27 T cell receptor beta chains came from one sample sequenced in a study of T cells expressing NK-cell markers. For each CDR3 protein, TCRdb gives one entry from its re-call of the 5' RACE reads, without DNA. The listing records some 140,000 distinct CDR3 sequences. The sequencing sample was made of blood T cells: a sorted CD56 or NKG2C T cell subset, CD4+ or CD8+ T cells, or bulk PBMC T cells (not recorded which). The origin of the receptors is a woman aged 45-60 years in good health.

The chain employs TRBV4-2 and TRBJ1-2; TCRdb reports TRBD1, a call that lacks DNA to check it against. This CDR3 spans 16 amino acids. CDR1 is LGHNA and CDR2 is YNFKEQ in the germline V gene. The CDR3 loop is CASSQGPDREGYGYTF.

This rearrangement joins TRBV6-5 to TRBJ2-3. Germline-derived CDR1 and CDR2 are MNHEY and SVGAGI. The CDR3 totals 14 residues. CDR3 in amino acids: CASSYNGVSDTQYF.

The J gene is TRBJ2-1, the V gene TRBV20-1; the D gene TCRdb calls, TRBD1, cannot be checked with no DNA. This CDR3 spans 16 amino acids. CDR1 and CDR2 (germline): DFQATT, SNEGSKA (reference sequence). CDR3 loop: CSATWGGRLTPNEQFF.

V is TRBV27 and J is TRBJ1-1. Germline V CDR1 and CDR2: MNHEY, SMNVEV (reference sequence). The CDR3 runs 13 residues. CDR3 region: CASSLSGGNEAFF.

The J gene is TRBJ2-7, the V gene TRBV11-2; the D call of TRBD2 rests on TCRdb alone, since no DNA is present to check it. From germline, CDR1 is SGHAT and CDR2 FQNNGV. The CDR3 is 16 residues long. CDR3 residues: CASSSGTAGPWGEQYF.

This chain connects TRBV4-1 to TRBJ2-5; the TRBD2 assignment by TCRdb is unverifiable without DNA. Germline loops: CDR1 MGHRA, CDR2 YSYEKL. This CDR3 region has 13 residues. The CDR3 protein is CASSLDLEETQYF.

The chain couples TRBV7-3 to TRBJ2-2; TCRdb outputs TRBD1, but without DNA this stays unchecked. This CDR3 has 17 residues. The V gene's germline CDR1 is SGHTA and CDR2 FQGTGA. CDR3 region: CASSLRWWDRVTGELFF.

The rearrangement uses TRBV7-9 and TRBJ2-1; TCRdb's D call, TRBD2, is unchecked because there is no DNA. The CDR3 is 17 amino acids. Germline CDR1 and CDR2: SEHNR and FQNEAQ (reference sequence). CDR3 sequence reads: CASSYPKAGESYNEQFF.

The genes are TRBV4-1 and TRBJ1-4. The CDR3 is 17 amino acids. CDR1 MGHRA and CDR2 YSYEKL come from the germline V gene. The CDR3 reads CASSQLRTTPTNEKLFF.

The chain combines TRBV28 with TRBJ1-1; TCRdb picks TRBD1, but there is no DNA to check that call. This CDR3 region has 13 residues. Germline assignment: CDR1 MDHEN and CDR2 SYDVKM. CDR3 sequence: CASSPDRDTEAFF.

The chain uses TRBV12-3 or TRBV12-4 and TRBJ2-1. The CDR3 totals 12 residues. The CDR3 is CASSRTTNEQFF.

The CDR3 spells CASSLGGGPVGYTF. This sequence joins TRBV5-6 and TRBJ1-2. Germline V CDR1 and CDR2: SGHDT, YYEEEE. The CDR3 sequence is 14 residues long.

The chain recombines TRBV7-9 with TRBJ2-2; TCRdb's assignment of TRBD1 cannot be checked, as there is no DNA. Germline assignment: CDR1 SEHNR and CDR2 FQNEAQ (reference sequence). The CDR3 spans 14 residues. CDR3 protein: CASSPDRGSGELFF.

CDR3 protein: CASSLAVYSGTDTQYF. The V gene is TRBV5-6, the J gene TRBJ2-3. From germline, CDR1 is SGHDT and CDR2 YYEEEE. This CDR3 region has 16 residues.

The rearrangement uses TRBV27 and TRBJ2-3; the D gene TCRdb calls, TRBD2, cannot be checked with no DNA. Germline V gene lookup returns CDR1 MNHEY and CDR2 SMNVEV (reference sequence). CDR3 length equals 11 residues. The CDR3 here is CASAGTDTQYF.

This chain uses TRBV9 with TRBJ2-7; the D gene TCRdb calls, TRBD2, cannot be checked with no DNA. The CDR3 sequence is 14 residues long. The germline V gene encodes CDR1 SGDLS and CDR2 YYNGEE. CDR3 region: CASSVTSGDYEQYF.

V usage is TRBV7-9 and J usage is TRBJ2-1; TCRdb's D call, TRBD1, is unchecked because there is no DNA. The CDR3 is made up of 17 amino acids. Germline CDR1 and CDR2: SEHNR and FQNEAQ (reference sequence). The CDR3 sequence: CASSPPPGQGRFNEQFF.

The chain is built from TRBV7-8 and TRBJ2-1; TCRdb indicates TRBD2, and absent DNA this call remains unverified. Germline V CDR1 and CDR2: SGHVS, FQNEAQ. The CDR3 consists of 14 residues. The CDR3: CASSLYAGGHEQFF. Filled out from reference TRBV7-8 and TRBJ2-1, the complete variable domain reads GAGVSQSPRYKVAKRGQDVALRCDPISGHVSLFWYQQALGQGPEFLTYFQNEAQLDKSGLPSDRFFAERPEGSVSTLKIQRTQQEDSAVYLCASSLYAGGHEQFFGPGTRLTVL.

This chain uses TRBV7-8 with TRBJ2-7; no DNA is available, so the TRBD1 call from TCRdb remains unchecked. The CDR3 covers 14 residues. CDR1 is SGHVS, CDR2 FQNEAQ, per germline. CDR3 loop: CASTWDRGNYEQYF.

This chain connects TRBV28 to TRBJ2-7; without DNA, the TCRdb call of TRBD1 cannot be checked. The CDR3 totals 14 residues. Germline V CDR1 and CDR2: MDHEN, SYDVKM. CDR3 amino acids: CASRPGQASYEQYF.

The V and J genes are TRBV19 and TRBJ2-1. CDR1 is LNHDA, CDR2 SQIVND, per germline (reference sequence). The CDR3 consists of 15 residues. The CDR3 loop reads CASSTELVPYNEQFF. The complete variable domain, with remaining parts taken from reference TRBV19 and TRBJ2-1, reads DGGITQSPKYLFRKEGQNVTLSCEQNLNHDAMYWYRQDPGQGLRLIYYSQIVNDFQKGDIAEGYSVSREKKESFPLTVTSAQKNPTAFYLCASSTELVPYNEQFFGPGTRLTVL.

The chain carries TRBV5-6 and TRBJ2-7; the TCRdb call, TRBD2, lacks DNA for checking. This CDR3 has 16 amino acids. Germline CDR1 and CDR2: SGHDT and YYEEEE. CDR3 region: CASSTQGLAALYEQYF. The variable domain in full, completed from reference TRBV5-6 and TRBJ2-7, reads DAGVTQSPTHLIKTRGQQVTLRCSPKSGHDTVSWYQQALGQGPQFIFQYYEEEERQRGNFPDRFSGHQFPNYSSELNVNALLLGDSALYLCASSTQGLAALYEQYFGPGTRLTVT.

This chain uses TRBV6-5 with TRBJ2-7. Germline values: CDR1 MNHEY, CDR2 SVGAGI. The CDR3 covers 12 residues. The chain's CDR3 is CASSSHSSGQYF.

The chain uses TRBV27 and TRBJ1-5; without DNA, the TCRdb call of TRBD1 cannot be checked. The germline CDR1 and CDR2 sequences are MNHEY and SMNVEV (reference sequence). This CDR3 is built from 14 residues. The CDR3 sequence: CASSWTGGGQPQHF.

The chain couples TRBV27 to TRBJ2-5; the TCRdb call, TRBD2, lacks DNA for checking. The CDR3 contains 14 residues. Germline V gene sequence: CDR1 MNHEY, CDR2 SMNVEV (reference sequence). CDR3 sequence reads: CASSSRSGEETQYF.

V gene TRBV28 combines with J gene TRBJ2-5. The CDR3 spans 13 residues. The germline V gene encodes CDR1 MDHEN and CDR2 SYDVKM. The CDR3 here is CASSLWAQETQYF. Together with reference TRBV28 and TRBJ2-5, the CDR3 gives the full variable domain: DVKVTQSSRYLVKRTGEKVFLECVQDMDHENMFWYRQDPGLGLRLIYFSYDVKMKEKGDIPEGYSVSREKKERFSLILESASTNQTSMYLCASSLWAQETQYFGPGTRLLVL.

This rearrangement joins TRBV7-9 to TRBJ2-7; TCRdb designates TRBD1, a call that cannot be tested without DNA. CDR1 and CDR2 from the germline V gene are SEHNR and FQNEAQ (reference sequence). The CDR3 contains 14 residues. CDR3 in amino acids: CASSDRVKFYEQYF.